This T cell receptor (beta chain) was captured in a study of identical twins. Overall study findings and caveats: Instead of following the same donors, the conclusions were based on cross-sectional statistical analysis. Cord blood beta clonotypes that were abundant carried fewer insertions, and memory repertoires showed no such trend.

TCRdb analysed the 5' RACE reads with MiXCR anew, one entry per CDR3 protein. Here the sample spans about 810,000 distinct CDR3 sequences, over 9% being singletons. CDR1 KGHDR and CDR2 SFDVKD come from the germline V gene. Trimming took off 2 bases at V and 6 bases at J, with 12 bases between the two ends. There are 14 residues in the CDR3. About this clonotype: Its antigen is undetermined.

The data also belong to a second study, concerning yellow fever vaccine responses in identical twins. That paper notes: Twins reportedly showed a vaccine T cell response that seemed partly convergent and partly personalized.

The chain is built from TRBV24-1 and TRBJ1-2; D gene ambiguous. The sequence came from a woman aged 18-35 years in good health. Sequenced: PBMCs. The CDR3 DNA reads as TGTGCCACCAGTGATTCGGGGATTCCTCATGGCTACACCTTC. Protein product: CATSDSGIPHGYTF.